The rows below give T cell receptor beta chains drawn from one sample of a study of CD8+CD57+ T cells in acquired aplastic anemia. One entry per CDR3 protein, called by TCRdb with MiXCR from the reads. The sample holds 150,000 to 200,000 distinct CDR3 sequences, over 60% seen once. The sequenced material came from sorted CD4+, CD8+, or CD8+CD57+ T cells (not recorded which) from PBMCs. The receptors originated from a human donor with severe aplastic anemia or a healthy control (not recorded which). The CDR3 runs from the conserved cysteine through the conserved F or W. The D gene is left open where the match is weak. Clone size is stated in some rows and not others, as once, few, many or a class when expanded.

J gene	D gene	V gene	clone size	CDR3 protein	CDR3 DNA
TRBJ1-5	TRBD1	TRBV20-1	NA	CSASVRQGLSPQHF	TGCAGTGCATCCGTCCGACAGGGATTGTCGCCCCAGCATTTT
TRBJ1-6	TRBD1	TRBV15	few	CATSREDRVYSPLHF	TGTGCCACCAGCAGAGAGGACAGGGTTTATTCACCCCTCCACTTT
TRBJ2-2	NA	TRBV7-2	NA	CASSLDKGTGELFF	TGTGCCAGCAGCTTGGACAAGGGAACCGGGGAGCTGTTTTTT
TRBJ2-7	NA	TRBV29-1	NA	CSSKDGSYEQYF	TGCAGCTCAAAGGACGGCTCCTACGAGCAGTACTTC
TRBJ2-3	NA	TRBV19	many	CASRPAGQGPQYF	TGTGCCAGTAGGCCGGCGGGACAAGGCCCCCAGTATTTT
TRBJ2-7	NA	TRBV20-1	NA	CSARVRPHEQYF	TGCAGTGCTAGGGTCAGACCCCACGAGCAGTACTTC
TRBJ2-6	TRBD1	TRBV9	NA	CASSASPDRVGANVRTF	TGTGCCAGCAGCGCCAGCCCAGACAGGGTTGGGGCCAACGTCCGGACTTTC
TRBJ2-3	NA	TRBV2	NA	CASSDSSRTDTQYF	TGTGCCAGCAGTGATTCCAGTAGGACAGATACGCAGTATTTT
TRBJ2-1	NA	TRBV7-9	few	CASSLGELVPYNEQFF	TGTGCCAGCAGCTTAGGAGAACTAGTTCCCTACAATGAGCAGTTCTTC
TRBJ2-2	NA	TRBV7-6	NA	CASSLEAGWELFF	TGTGCCAGCAGCTTAGAGGCGGGGTGGGAGCTGTTTTTT
TRBJ2-5	NA	TRBV6-5	many	CASSYSLGNQETQYF	TGTGCCAGCAGTTACTCGCTTGGAAACCAAGAGACCCAGTACTTC
TRBJ1-2	NA	TRBV19	NA	CASSYSKDIGYGYTF	TGTGCCAGCAGTTACTCGAAGGACATCGGATATGGCTACACCTTC
TRBJ1-1	NA	TRBV2	NA	CASSLLRGGGRVGTEAFF	TGTGCCAGCAGTTTGCTCCGGGGGGGTGGCAGGGTGGGGACTGAAGCTTTCTTT
TRBJ1-2	NA	TRBV5-6	many	CASSLVVPSQSNYGYTF	TGTGCCAGCAGCTTGGTTGTTCCGAGCCAATCTAACTATGGCTACACCTTC
TRBJ2-1	NA	TRBV29-1	NA	CSVEIPAPTYNEQFF	TGCAGCGTTGAGATCCCCGCTCCGACCTACAATGAGCAGTTCTTC
TRBJ2-1	TRBD1	TRBV20-1	NA	CSARGQGSSYNEQFF	TGCAGTGCGAGAGGACAGGGAAGCTCCTACAATGAGCAGTTCTTC
TRBJ1-2	NA	TRBV7-9	NA	CASSLMWQSGYTF	TGTGCCAGCAGCTTAATGTGGCAGTCCGGCTACACCTTC
TRBJ2-7	NA	TRBV2	NA	CASSQNWRGYEQYF	TGCGCCAGCAGCCAAAACTGGAGGGGCTACGAGCAGTACTTC
TRBJ2-5	NA	TRBV24-1	NA	CASSTRQGGQETQYF	TGTGCCAGCAGTACCCGACAGGGAGGGCAAGAGACCCAGTACTTC
TRBJ1-6	NA	TRBV20-1	once	CSAIQESSYNSPLHF	TGCAGTGCTATTCAGGAGAGCTCCTATAATTCACCCCTCCACTTT
TRBJ2-3	TRBD2	TRBV9	NA	CASSVARGASTDTQYF	TGTGCCAGCAGCGTAGCGCGGGGGGCTAGCACAGATACGCAGTATTTT
TRBJ2-7	NA	TRBV11-3	once	CASSQATRDEQYF	TGTGCCAGCAGCCAAGCTACACGGGATGAGCAGTACTTC
TRBJ2-1	TRBD1	TRBV19	NA	CASRNRTGEHNEQFF	TGTGCCAGTAGAAACCGGACAGGAGAGCACAATGAGCAGTTCTTC
TRBJ1-2	NA	TRBV12-3/TRBV12-4	NA	CASRPGLMSSGNTF	TGTGCCAGCAGACCCGGACTGATGAGCTCTGGAAACACCTTC
TRBJ1-6	NA	TRBV2	NA	CASSETGQNSPLHF	TGTGCCAGCAGCGAAACCGGGCAAAATTCACCCCTCCACTTT
TRBJ1-1	NA	TRBV10-3	NA	CAIRTGEHNEQFFGPRAEAFF	NA
TRBJ2-5	NA	TRBV15	NA	CATSRGWEIGSYF	TGTGCCACCAGCAGAGGCTGGGAAATTGGATCGTACTTC
TRBJ1-1	NA	TRBV19	NA	CASSWDLNTEAFF	TGTGCCAGTAGTTGGGACCTAAACACTGAAGCTTTCTTT
TRBJ1-1	NA	TRBV19	few	CASSDQGPMNTEAFF	TGTGCCAGTAGTGACCAGGGACCGATGAACACTGAAGCTTTCTTT
TRBJ1-3	NA	TRBV6-5	NA	CASSSSDTIYF	TGTGCCAGCAGTTCGTCGGACACCATATATTTT
TRBJ2-7	TRBD1	TRBV6-5	many	CASRDRGTYEQYF	TGTGCCAGCCGGGACAGGGGGACCTACGAGCAGTACTTC
TRBJ2-7	NA	TRBV4-1	NA	CVSSQDPGYEQYF	TGCGTCAGCAGCCAAGACCCCGGTTACGAGCAGTACTTC
TRBJ1-1	TRBD1	TRBV25-1	many	CASRTRGQGVAFF	TGTGCCAGCAGGACCCGGGGACAGGGTGTAGCTTTCTTT
TRBJ2-2	NA	TRBV7-9	NA	CASSSAPPPPPPPFF	TGTGCCAGCAGTTCCGCCCCCCCACCCCCCCCCCCCCCCTTTTTT
TRBJ2-3	NA	TRBV20-1	NA	CSVNPPGYVADTQYF	TGCAGTGTCAACCCCCCAGGGTACGTCGCAGATACGCAGTATTTT
TRBJ2-2	TRBD2	TRBV10-3	NA	CAITETWEGLTGELFF	TGTGCCATCACCGAAACGTGGGAGGGGCTGACCGGGGAGCTGTTTTTT
TRBJ1-1	NA	TRBV10-3	NA	CAISEGTTEAEAFF	TGTGCCATCAGTGAGGGAACGACAGAGGCTGAAGCTTTCTTT
TRBJ1-4	NA	TRBV4-1	many	CASSQVPGPVKEKLFF	TGCGCCAGCAGCCAGGTCCCGGGTCCGGTAAAGGAAAAACTGTTTTTT
TRBJ1-6	NA	TRBV7-2	NA	CASVGGGYSPLHF	TGTGCCAGCGTTGGGGGGGGATATTCACCCCTCCACTTT
TRBJ2-1	NA	TRBV3-1	NA	CASSQGAEQFF	TGTGCCAGCAGCCAAGGCGCTGAGCAGTTCTTC
TRBJ1-2	NA	TRBV12-3/TRBV12-4	NA	CASSLSPEIYGYTF	TGTGCCAGCAGTTTATCCCCCGAGATTTATGGCTACACCTTC
TRBJ2-3	NA	TRBV15	NA	CATSSGDTDTQYF	TGTGCCACCAGCAGTGGGGACACAGATACGCAGTATTTT
TRBJ2-1	TRBD2	TRBV9	few	CASSQQGGEDNEQFF	TGTGCCAGCAGCCAGCAGGGAGGGGAGGACAATGAGCAGTTCTTC
TRBJ1-3	NA	TRBV7-6	NA	CASSLYHGGSSGNTIYF	TGTGCCAGCAGCTTATACCACGGGGGCTCCTCTGGAAACACCATATATTTT
TRBJ1-4	TRBD1	TRBV29-1	NA	CSVGGQEKLFF	TGCAGCGTTGGGGGACAGGAAAAACTGTTTTTT
TRBJ2-5	NA	TRBV7-9	NA	CASIYIRGLQETQYF	TGTGCCAGCATCTATATCCGGGGCCTACAAGAGACCCAGTACTTC
TRBJ1-1	NA	TRBV7-9	NA	CASLDWAAEAFF	TGTGCCAGCCTCGATTGGGCGGCTGAAGCTTTCTTT
TRBJ2-3	NA	TRBV5-8	many	CASSLGQFTDTQYF	TGTGCCAGCAGCTTGGGACAGTTCACAGATACGCAGTATTTT
TRBJ2-3	TRBD2	TRBV25-1	NA	CASGLQRSSGRADTQYF	TGTGCCAGCGGCCTACAGCGCTCTAGCGGGAGGGCAGATACGCAGTATTTT
TRBJ2-1	TRBD1	TRBV10-3	NA	CAISGTGEHNEQFF	TGTGCCATTTCCGGGACAGGAGAGCACAATGAGCAGTTCTTC
TRBJ2-5	NA	TRBV12-3/TRBV12-4	many	CASSLQGGQETQYF	TGTGCCAGCAGTTTACAGGGGGGCCAAGAGACCCAGTACTTC
TRBJ1-5	NA	TRBV10-3	few	CAISESGIPNQPQHF	TGTGCCATCAGTGAATCGGGAATTCCTAATCAGCCCCAGCATTTT
TRBJ1-1	NA	TRBV19	NA	CASKLAGGLNTEAFF	TGTGCCAGTAAGCTAGCGGGGGGCCTGAACACTGAAGCTTTCTTT
TRBJ1-6	TRBD1	TRBV12-3/TRBV12-4	once	CASSDAQTTGQYNSPLHF	TGTGCCAGCAGCGACGCCCAAACTACGGGACAGTATAATTCACCCCTCCACTTT
TRBJ2-6	NA	TRBV9	NA	CASSPSGANVLTF	TGTGCCAGCAGCCCATCCGGGGCCAACGTCCTGACTTTC